What follows are 4 T cell receptor beta chains derived from one specimen sequenced in a study of tissue T cells after allogeneic stem cell transplantation. Time point here: mouse harvest day 7 after allogeneic transplant. Tail vein injection delivered 10^7 T-cell-depleted bone marrow cells and 10^6 splenic CD5+ T cells. Sequencing was performed with immunoSEQ multiplex PCR; in TCRdb, only in-frame clones are kept and a portion is missing. This table has approximately 1,900 clones, about 59% appearing once. The sample was spleen. The source of these receptors is a female BALB/c mouse given C57BL/6 T cells with graft-versus-host disease after an allogeneic hematopoietic cell transplant.

As concerns this clone: The gene symbols are mouse symbols. Sequencing ends 1 residue short of the CDR3 end; the germline J gene provides the rest. The chain is built from TRBV4 and TRBJ2-1; 11 nucleotides align to TRBD2. Germline V gives CDR1 LGHDT, CDR2 YNNKQL (reference sequence). CDR3 length: 13 residues. The trim removed 6 bases at V and 7 bases at J, leaving 2 bases unmatched. The covered CDR3 bases are TGTGCCAGCAGACTGGGGGGGCTGGCTGAGCAGTTC. This sequence encodes CASRLGGLAEQF. The whole CDR3 protein is CASRLGGLAEQFF.

This clone is large. Genes here carry mouse names. The read is 1 residue too short to cover the CDR3 end, so that end is filled in from the germline J gene. The chain has TRBV29 and TRBJ1-3; TRBD1 agrees at 7 bases. This CDR3 comprises 12 residues. Germline CDR1 MSHET, CDR2 SYDVDS. V was clipped by 10 bases and J by 2 bases; unmatched bases: 2. CDR3 amino acids: CATGTAGNTLYF. The CDR3 DNA, read in part, is TGTGCTACAGGGACAGCTGGAAATACGCTCTAT.

This clone was found once. Gene and germline names: mouse. The observed sequence ends 1 residue before the CDR3 terminus, with the missing tail filled in from the germline J gene. The V gene is TRBV16, the J gene TRBJ1-1; no reliable D call. CDR3 length equals 13 residues. Germline V gene data show CDR1 as SGHSA and CDR2 as FRNQAP. V lost 0 bases to trimming and J lost 0 bases, with 2 bases between them. CDR3 DNA (partial): TGTGCAAGCAGCTTAGATGCAAACACAGAAGTCTTC. Translation gives CASSLDANTEVF. The full CDR3 protein reads CASSLDANTEVFF.

This clone has only a few counts. Each gene name is a mouse one. The read terminates 1 residue ahead of where the CDR3 ends, so the germline J gene completes it. This chain joins TRBV31 and TRBJ2-4; 7 positions match TRBD2. V was clipped by 0 bases and J by 0 bases; unmatched bases: 3. The germline gives CDR1 GKSSPN, CDR2 SITVG. This CDR3 spans 15 amino acids. Here the CDR3 reads CAWSLGGNSQNTLYF. Partial CDR3 DNA: TGTGCCTGGAGTCTGGGGGGGAATAGTCAAAACACCTTGTAC.